Sequencing of this TCR beta chain was carried out in a study of blood T cell repertoires in COVID-19. Study in general: Italy, Spain and the United States were the sources of the convalescent and acute COVID-19 samples. From T cells, B-cell-depleted T cells, or PBMCs came the material, which was cDNA or gDNA.

Under the authors' procedure: Counts of nucleated cells, estimated from reference gene primer amplification, were obtained. Produced via immunoSEQ multiplex PCR; TCRdb's table is partial and in-frame only. D and trimming were read from the DNA, whereas the V and J calls and clone size are those reported in that table. The sample has about 180,000 clones, 83% seen once. CDR3 size: 13 residues. Germline V CDR1 and CDR2: SNHLY, FYNNEI. V lost 7 bases and J 1 base, leaving 8 bases between the germline ends. Material: peripheral blood. The clonotype originates from a human donor in a cohort sampled during active COVID-19. V is TRBV2 and J is TRBJ1-5, with D maybe TRBD1 (5 bases). CDR3 nucleotide sequence: TGTGCCAGCAAACAGGAGAGCAATCAGCCCCAGCATTTT. This codes for CASKQESNQPQHF.